This T cell receptor (beta chain) derives from a study of blood T cell repertoires in COVID-19. The wider study: The analysed material was cDNA or gDNA that came from T cells, B-cell-depleted T cells, or PBMCs.

CDR3 length: 13 residues. Trimming removed 6 bases at V and 6 bases at J, with 9 bases between. The table lists this clone with a few counts. Authors' analysis steps: Reference gene primers were amplified, and this amplification served to estimate nucleated cell counts. Profiled with immunoSEQ multiplex PCR; TCRdb holds only in-frame clones, not every one. That table furnishes V, J and clone size, whereas the DNA furnished D and trimming. The data contain more than 120,000 clones, over 80% of them singletons. The TCR originated in a woman between 45 and 65 years old with acute or convalescent COVID-19. The sample was peripheral blood. The rearrangement uses TRBV12-3 or TRBV12-4 and TRBJ1-6; D call uncertain. Here the CDR3 reads CASRVEGNSPLHF. The CDR3 region has the DNA TGTGCCAGCAGAGTGGAGGGTAATTCACCCCTCCACTTT.